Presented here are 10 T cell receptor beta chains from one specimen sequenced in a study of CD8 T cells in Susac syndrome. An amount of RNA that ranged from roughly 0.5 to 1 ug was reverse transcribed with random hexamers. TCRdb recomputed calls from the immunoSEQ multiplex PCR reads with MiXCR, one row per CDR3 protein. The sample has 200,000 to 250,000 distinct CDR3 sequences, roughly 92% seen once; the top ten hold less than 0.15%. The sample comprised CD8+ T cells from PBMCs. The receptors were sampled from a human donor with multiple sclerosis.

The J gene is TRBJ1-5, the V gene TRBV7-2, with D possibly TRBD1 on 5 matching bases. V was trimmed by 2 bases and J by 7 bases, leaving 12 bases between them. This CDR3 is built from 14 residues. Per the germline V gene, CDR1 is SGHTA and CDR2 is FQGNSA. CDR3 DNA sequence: TGTGCCAGCAGCTTATGGGTGGGGGAACAGCCCCAGCATTTT. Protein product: CASSLWVGEQPQHF.

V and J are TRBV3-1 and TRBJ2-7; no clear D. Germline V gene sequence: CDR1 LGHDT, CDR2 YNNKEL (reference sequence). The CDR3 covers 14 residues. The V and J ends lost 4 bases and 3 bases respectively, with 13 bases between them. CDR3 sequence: CASSPPTASYEQYF. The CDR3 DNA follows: TGTGCCAGCAGCCCCCCGACGGCGAGCTACGAGCAGTACTTC.

In DNA form, the CDR3 reads TGCAGCGTCCGGAGCACGACAGGGGCAGCCTACGAGCAGTACTTC. Encoded protein: CSVRSTTGAAYEQYF. The V and J genes are TRBV29-1 and TRBJ2-7, with TRBD1 matching over 8 bases. CDR1 is SQVTM and CDR2 is ANQGSEA in the germline V gene. The CDR3 has 15 amino acids. After removal of 6 bases from V and 2 bases from J, the junction contained 12 bases not matched to a gene.

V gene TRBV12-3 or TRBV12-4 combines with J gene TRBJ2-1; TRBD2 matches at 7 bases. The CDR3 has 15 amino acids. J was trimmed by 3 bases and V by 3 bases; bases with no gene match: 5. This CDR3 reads CASSLWGGNYNEQFF. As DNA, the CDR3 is TGTGCCAGCAGTTTGTGGGGGGGAAACTACAATGAGCAGTTCTTC.

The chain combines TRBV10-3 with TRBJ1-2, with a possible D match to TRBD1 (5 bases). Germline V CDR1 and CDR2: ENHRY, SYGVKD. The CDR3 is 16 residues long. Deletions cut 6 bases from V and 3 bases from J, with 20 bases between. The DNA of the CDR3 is TGTGCCATCAGCCCGACGGAGGGGCGGGTGGACTATGGCTACACCTTC. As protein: CAISPTEGRVDYGYTF.

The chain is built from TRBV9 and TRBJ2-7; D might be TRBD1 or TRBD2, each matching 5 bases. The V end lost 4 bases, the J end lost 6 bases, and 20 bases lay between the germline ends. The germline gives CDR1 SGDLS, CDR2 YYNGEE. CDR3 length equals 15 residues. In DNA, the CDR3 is TGTGCCAGCAGCCCCACCATTCAGGGCCGGGGCGAGCAGTACTTC. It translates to CASSPTIQGRGEQYF.

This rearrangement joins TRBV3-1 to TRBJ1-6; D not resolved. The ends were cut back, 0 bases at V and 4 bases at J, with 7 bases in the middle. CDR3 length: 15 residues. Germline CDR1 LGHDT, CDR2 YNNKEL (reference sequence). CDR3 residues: CASSQEQSYNSPLHF. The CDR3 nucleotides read TGTGCCAGCAGCCAAGAACAGAGTTATAATTCACCCCTCCACTTT.

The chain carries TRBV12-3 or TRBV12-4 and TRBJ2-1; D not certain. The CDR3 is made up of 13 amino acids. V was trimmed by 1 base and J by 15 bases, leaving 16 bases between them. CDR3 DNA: TGTGCCAGCAGTTTAGGTTCAGACCCAACGAGGTTCTTC. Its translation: CASSLGSDPTRFF.

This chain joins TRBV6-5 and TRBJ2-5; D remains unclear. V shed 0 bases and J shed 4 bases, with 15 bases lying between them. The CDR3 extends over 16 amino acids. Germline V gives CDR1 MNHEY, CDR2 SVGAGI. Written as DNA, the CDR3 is TGTGCCAGCAGTTACTCCCCTGGCCGACCGGGAGAGACCCAGTACTTC. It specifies CASSYSPGRPGETQYF.

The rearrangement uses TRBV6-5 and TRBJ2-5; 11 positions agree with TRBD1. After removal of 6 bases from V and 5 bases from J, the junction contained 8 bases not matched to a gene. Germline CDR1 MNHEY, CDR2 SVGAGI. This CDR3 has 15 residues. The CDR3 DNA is TGTGCCAGCAGCTTCCGGGACAGGGGGGAGGAGACCCAGTACTTC. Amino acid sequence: CASSFRDRGEETQYF.